A single T cell receptor (beta chain) is shown here with its context. What it binds is unknown. This entry comes from a study of blood T cells in healthy people across ages. Notes on the study in general: Shifts in expanded clonotypes may have been confounded by donor CMV status, which was unknown.

It was approximately 10 milliliters of peripheral blood that were drawn from each donor. Germline V gene data show CDR1 as SGHKS and CDR2 as YYEKEE (reference sequence). Trimming removed 4 bases at V and 1 base at J, with 15 bases between. There are 15 residues in the CDR3. With a J-beta primer mix and a sample-barcoded 5' primer, a second PCR ran about 6 to 11 cycles. TCRdb redid the calling of the 5' RACE reads with MiXCR, one entry per CDR3 protein. The sample yields a few hundred thousand distinct CDR3 sequences, about 26% seen once. Another study also made use of these data, one on T cells of mothers and their children. That paper adds: Regardless of relatedness, pairs show thymic selection shaping TCR recombination output in a similar manner.

This TCR came from a boy younger than 10 in good health. The rearrangement uses TRBV5-5 and TRBJ2-7; D perhaps matches TRBD2 (6 bases). Sequenced material: blood. The chain's CDR3 is CASSAAGTESYEQYF. CDR3 coding DNA: TGTGCCAGCAGCGCAGCAGGGACTGAATCCTACGAGCAGTACTTC.